The clone carrying this T cell receptor (beta chain) appeared a single time. The sample providers were healthy Caucasian people from Russia, aged roughly 6 to 90. Alongside a J-beta primer mix, a sample-barcoded 5' primer served in a second PCR lasting 7 to 11 cycles. Each cDNA molecule was tagged by a template-switch adaptor that had 12 random nucleotides. CDR3-containing paired-end reads numbering at least 2.5 million came from each sample. MiXCR, run by TCRdb on the 5' RACE reads, gives a single entry per CDR3 protein. The repertoire has 720,000 or so distinct CDR3 sequences, around 41% of them found once; the top ten carry approximately 31%. This record comes from a study of blood T cells in healthy people across ages. CDR3 length: 14 amino acids. Looked up from germline, CDR1 is SGHVS and CDR2 is FQNEAQ. V gave up 5 bases and J gave up 6 bases, with 16 bases separating them.

This receptor was obtained from an elderly man in good health. This chain links TRBV7-8 with TRBJ1-1, with a tentative D call TRBD1 (5 bases). Sequencing used blood. The CDR3 region is CASSPDYGRAEAFF. In nucleotides, the CDR3 is TGTGCCAGCAGCCCAGACTATGGCAGGGCTGAAGCTTTCTTT.